Presented here are 3 T cell receptor beta chains from one specimen sequenced in a study of cytomegalovirus exposure and HLA in healthy donors. Only in-frame clones appear in the TCRdb table, and some are missing; sequencing was by immunoSEQ multiplex PCR. Of approximately 41,000 clones in the sample, just under 95% were seen once. The sample taken for sequencing was PBMCs. The receptors derive from a man aged 18-30 years in good health and CMV-seronegative.

The chain uses TRBV28 and TRBJ1-1, with D maybe TRBD1 (6 bases). Germline V gene data show CDR1 as MDHEN and CDR2 as SYDVKM. The V gene lost 6 bases and the J gene lost 2 bases, with 19 bases spanning the gap. The CDR3 has 16 residues. CDR3 sequence (DNA): TGTGCCAGCAGCCAATTTATTACAGGGCGTAACACTGAAGCTTTCTTT. Its protein product is CASSQFITGRNTEAFF.

The chain has TRBV28 and TRBJ2-1, with 12 positions matching TRBD2. The V gene's germline CDR1 is MDHEN and CDR2 SYDVKM. After removal of 6 bases from V and 7 bases from J, the junction contained 7 bases not matched to a gene. This CDR3 has 15 residues. The CDR3 region is CASSPGLAGLNEQFF. The DNA of the CDR3 is TGTGCCAGCAGCCCCGGACTAGCGGGATTGAATGAGCAGTTCTTC.

V gene TRBV7-3 combines with J gene TRBJ2-7; 7 nucleotides align to TRBD2. V lost 5 bases and J lost 2; bases outside the gene matches: 6. This CDR3 comprises 14 residues. The germline gives CDR1 SGHTA, CDR2 FQGTGA. Here the CDR3 reads CASSPIAGAYEQYF. For the CDR3, the DNA is TGTGCCAGCAGCCCCATTGCGGGGGCCTACGAGCAGTACTTC.